This entry concerns a single TCR beta chain. This sample is part of a study of HIV-infected patients and healthy controls. A single record per CDR3 protein comes from TCRdb applying MiXCR to the 5' RACE reads. The sample lists more than 15,000 distinct CDR3 sequences; roughly 19% were seen once. V lost 9 bases, J lost 1 base, and 10 bases lay in between. Germline V CDR1 and CDR2: MNHEY, SVGAGI. There are 13 residues in the CDR3. The TCR comes from a human donor in good health. The rearrangement joins TRBV6-5 to TRBJ1-5, with no clear D. The sequencing input was CD8+ T cells from blood. The CDR3 loop is CASRFSSNQPQHF. As DNA, the CDR3 is TGTGCCAGTCGATTTAGCAGCAATCAGCCCCAGCATTTT.